The text below deals with one T cell receptor (beta chain). Investigators excluded patients with uncontrolled infection, other autoimmune disease, pregnancy or lactation. The data derive from a study of T cells in Graves' hyperthyroidism and ophthalmopathy. Between the trimmed V and J ends, which lost 2 bases and 1 base, there was a span of 10 bases. The CDR3 extends over 15 amino acids. Per germline, CDR1 MNHEY and CDR2 SMNVEV (reference sequence). TCR beta CDR3 region amplification was performed from RNA transcripts. The HTBI primer set was used in a first-round RT-PCR of the TCR CDR3. Each CDR3 protein gets one entry after TCRdb re-called the multiplex PCR reads with MiXCR. The table lists more than 300,000 distinct CDR3 sequences, 13% of them singletons.

The chain employs TRBV27 and TRBJ2-3; the D is unclear. The sample taken for sequencing was blood. This receptor was obtained from a woman under 30 with Graves' hyperthyroidism. The CDR3 DNA sequence: TGTGCCAGCAGTTTAGGAGCTAAAGGCACAGATACGCAGTATTTT. Translated, it gives CASSLGAKGTDTQYF.